This T cell receptor beta chain is drawn from a study of shared clonotypes between healthy human individuals. This clone came up a few times. Its antigen is still unknown. Study-wide points: An expected dependence of interdonor clonotype sharing on sequencing depth was noted.

Germline CDR1 reads SEHNR; CDR2 reads FQNEAQ (reference sequence). The V end was cut by 3 bases, the J end by 0 bases, with 8 bases between. This CDR3 comprises 14 residues. Assay: immunoSEQ multiplex PCR; the TCRdb copy retains only in-frame clones and omits some. Seen here are 450,000 to 650,000 clones, roughly four fifths observed once, and the top ten hold around 12%. Unsorted samples, those not sorted, used roughly 99 million PBMCs for genomic DNA. Sequencing input: PBMCs. The chain couples TRBV7-9 to TRBJ1-1; D gene ambiguous. The source of this sequence is a woman aged 40 to 50 in good health. Some clones in this sample may be carry-over from other donors' samples. CDR3: CASSLGRVNTEAFF. The CDR3 DNA reads TGTGCCAGCAGCTTGGGGAGAGTGAACACTGAAGCTTTCTTT.